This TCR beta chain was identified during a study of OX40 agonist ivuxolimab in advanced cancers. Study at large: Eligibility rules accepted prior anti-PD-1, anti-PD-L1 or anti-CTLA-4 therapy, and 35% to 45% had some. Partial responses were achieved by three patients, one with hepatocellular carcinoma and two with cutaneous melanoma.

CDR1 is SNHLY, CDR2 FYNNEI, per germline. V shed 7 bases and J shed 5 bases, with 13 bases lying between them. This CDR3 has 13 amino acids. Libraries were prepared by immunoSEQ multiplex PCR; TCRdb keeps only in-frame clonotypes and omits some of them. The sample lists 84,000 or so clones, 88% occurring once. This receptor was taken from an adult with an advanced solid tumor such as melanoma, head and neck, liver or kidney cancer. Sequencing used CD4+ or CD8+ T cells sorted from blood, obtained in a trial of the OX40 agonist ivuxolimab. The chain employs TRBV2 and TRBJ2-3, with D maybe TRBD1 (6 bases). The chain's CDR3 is CASNEGQRDTQYF. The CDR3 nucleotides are TGTGCCAGCAACGAAGGACAGAGAGATACGCAGTATTTT.